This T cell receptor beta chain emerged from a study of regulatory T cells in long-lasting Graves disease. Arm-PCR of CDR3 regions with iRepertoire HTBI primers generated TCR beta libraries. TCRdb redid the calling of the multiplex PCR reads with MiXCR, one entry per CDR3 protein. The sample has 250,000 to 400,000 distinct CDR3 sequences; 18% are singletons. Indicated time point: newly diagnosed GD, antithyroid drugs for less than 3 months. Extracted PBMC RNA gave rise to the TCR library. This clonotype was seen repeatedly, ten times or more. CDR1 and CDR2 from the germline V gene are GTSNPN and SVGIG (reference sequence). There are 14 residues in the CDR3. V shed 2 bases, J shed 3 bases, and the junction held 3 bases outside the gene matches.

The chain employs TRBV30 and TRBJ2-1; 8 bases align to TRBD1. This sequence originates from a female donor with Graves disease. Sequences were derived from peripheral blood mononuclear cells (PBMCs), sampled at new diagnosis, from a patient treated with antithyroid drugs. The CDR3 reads CAWSQGAFYNEQFF. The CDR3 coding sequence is TGTGCCTGGAGTCAGGGGGCGTTCTACAATGAGCAGTTCTTC.